This T cell receptor beta chain comes out of a study of blood T cell repertoires in COVID-19. Measured with immunoSEQ multiplex PCR; TCRdb has only the in-frame clones, and not every one. The table has 250,000 to 300,000 clones, roughly 91% seen once. The length of the CDR3 is 14 residues. Germline V gene lookup returns CDR1 SNHLY and CDR2 FYNNEI. V was cut by 7 bases and J by 4 bases, with 16 bases left in between. Sample: PBMCs or T cells enriched from blood (not recorded which). The chain joins TRBV2 to TRBJ1-1; possibly TRBD1 for D (6 bases). The TCR was taken from an older woman who had recovered from COVID-19. The CDR3 bases are TGTGCCAGCAAGGAGGGGGGAGGGATCACTGAAGCTTTCTTT. It yields the protein CASKEGGGITEAFF.